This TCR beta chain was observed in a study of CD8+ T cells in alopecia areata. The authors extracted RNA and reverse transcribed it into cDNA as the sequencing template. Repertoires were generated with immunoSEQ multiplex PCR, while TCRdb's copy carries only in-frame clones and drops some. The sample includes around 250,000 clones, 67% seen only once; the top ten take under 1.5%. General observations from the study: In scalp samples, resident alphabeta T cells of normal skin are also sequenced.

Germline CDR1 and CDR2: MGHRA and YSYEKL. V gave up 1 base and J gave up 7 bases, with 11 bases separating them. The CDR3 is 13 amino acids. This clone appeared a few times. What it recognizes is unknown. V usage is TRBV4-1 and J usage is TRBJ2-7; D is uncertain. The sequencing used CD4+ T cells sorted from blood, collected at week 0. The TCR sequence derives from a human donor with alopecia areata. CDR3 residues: CASSQGVLREQYF. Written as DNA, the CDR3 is TGCGCCAGCAGCCAAGGGGTCTTGAGGGAGCAGTACTTC.